This passage covers 25 T cell receptor beta chains from one sample sequenced in a study of regulatory T cells in long-lasting Graves disease. With iRepertoire HTBI primers and Arm-PCR of CDR3 regions, TCR beta libraries were built. TCRdb passed the multiplex PCR reads through MiXCR, listing each CDR3 protein once. The data hold hundreds of thousands of distinct CDR3 sequences, with 20% to 25% observed a single time. Time point described: persistent/refractory GD, antithyroid drugs over 5 years with positive TRAb. Making the TCR library involved RNA that had been extracted from PBMCs. This sample comprised peripheral blood mononuclear cells (PBMCs), obtained when the disease was refractory, from a patient treated with antithyroid drugs. The source of these receptors is a female donor with Graves disease.

This clonotype has a handful of counts. The chain carries TRBV28 and TRBJ2-5; possibly TRBD1 or TRBD2 for D (5 bases each). Germline V CDR1 and CDR2: MDHEN, SYDVKM. The CDR3 has 15 residues. V was trimmed by 1 base and J by 1 base, leaving 10 bases between them. CDR3 residues: CASSLLGRTQETQYF. CDR3 DNA sequence: TGTGCCAGCAGTTTATTGGGACGGACCCAAGAGACCCAGTACTTC.

This clonotype was counted a few times. The chain recombines TRBV6-5 with TRBJ2-7; 11 nucleotides agree with TRBD2. CDR1 is MNHEY, CDR2 SVGAGI, per germline. V gave up 4 bases and J gave up 6 bases; unmatched junction bases: 11. The CDR3 totals 16 residues. CDR3 nucleotide sequence: TGTGCCAGCAGTTTGGCCCCACCACTAGCGGGGGTCGAGCAGTACTTC. It translates to CASSLAPPLAGVEQYF.

This clonotype has a count of ten or more. CDR3 nucleotide sequence: TGTGCCAGCAGCCAACTGGGCGCGACCCAGTACTTC. Translated: CASSQLGATQYF. This chain joins TRBV3-1 and TRBJ2-5; D remains ambiguous. In germline, CDR1 is LGHDT, CDR2 YNNKEL (reference sequence). The V and J ends lost 2 bases and 7 bases respectively, with 8 bases between them. The CDR3 totals 12 residues.

This clonotype was seen at least ten times. This sequence joins TRBV6-1 and TRBJ1-6; D possibly corresponds to TRBD1 (6 bases). The CDR3 length is 13 residues. Germline V lookup: CDR1 MNHNS, CDR2 SASEGT. V gave up 5 bases and J gave up 11 bases, with 13 bases separating them. CDR3 bases: TGTGCCAGCAGTAACAGGGAAAGAACACCCCTCCACTTT. It is translated as CASSNRERTPLHF.

In its sample, this clonotype was seen many times. The chain uses TRBV9 and TRBJ2-5; the D is unclear. The CDR3 covers 14 residues. Germline lookup yields CDR1 SGDLS and CDR2 YYNGEE. Between the trimmed V and J ends, which lost 0 bases and 4 bases, there was a span of 10 bases. CDR3 coding DNA: TGTGCCAGCAGCGTAGAGAGTGGATCAGAGACCCAGTACTTC. Amino acid sequence: CASSVESGSETQYF.

This clonotype was observed many times. The chain links TRBV7-9 to TRBJ1-4; D unresolved. From germline, CDR1 is SEHNR and CDR2 FQNEAQ (reference sequence). Between the trimmed V and J ends, which lost 5 bases and 0 bases, there was a span of 7 bases. CDR3 size: 14 residues. In nucleotides, the CDR3 is TGTGCCAGCAGCGGAGTCGCAACTAATGAAAAACTGTTTTTT. Its protein is CASSGVATNEKLFF.

This clonotype was found many times. The chain couples TRBV28 to TRBJ1-2; unclear D gene. This CDR3 is built from 16 residues. The V end lost 7 bases, the J end lost 0 bases, and 18 bases lay between the germline ends. The germline V gene has CDR1 MDHEN and CDR2 SYDVKM. CDR3 region: CASTPGWQAANYGYTF. Here the CDR3 DNA reads TGTGCCAGCACCCCTGGGTGGCAGGCGGCTAACTATGGCTACACCTTC.

As to this clonotype: A much larger clone sits a single nucleotide away, making a read error possible. The V gene is TRBV12-3 or TRBV12-4, the J gene TRBJ1-1; D gene unclear. The CDR3 is 11 amino acids. This chain's CDR3 is CVSSRTHEAFF. The DNA for the CDR3 is TGTGTCAGCAGTCGTACCCATGAAGCTTTCTTT.

This clonotype was observed many times. V is TRBV7-8 and J is TRBJ2-7; TRBD2 agrees at 11 bases. With V trimmed by 1 base and J by 5 bases, 7 bases remained unmatched. The CDR3 has 16 residues. CDR1 and CDR2 (germline): SGHVS, FQNEAQ. CDR3 DNA sequence: TGTGCCAGCAGCTTAGAAGGACTAGCGGGTCGGGACGAGCAGTACTTC. This sequence encodes CASSLEGLAGRDEQYF.

This clonotype was detected many times. J is TRBJ2-5 and V is TRBV6-5, with 10 positions matching TRBD2. The J segment lost 7 bases and the V segment lost 0 bases, leaving 11 bases of the junction unmatched. Germline values: CDR1 MNHEY, CDR2 SVGAGI. The CDR3 totals 17 residues. The CDR3 nucleotides are TGTGCCAGCAGTTACTCGTTCTCTAGCGGGAGTTCGGGGACCCAGTACTTC. Amino acid sequence: CASSYSFSSGSSGTQYF.

This chain's CDR3 is CASSPRGQRPAYF. CDR3 nucleotide sequence: TGTGCCAGCAGCCCCAGGGGGCAGCGCCCGGCGTATTTT. This chain links TRBV7-8 with TRBJ2-3, with 8 bases that match TRBD1. The CDR3 consists of 13 residues. V trimming: 5 bases; J trimming: 14 bases; junction bases outside the gene matches: 12. Looked up from germline, CDR1 is SGHVS and CDR2 is FQNEAQ.

This rearrangement joins TRBV2 to TRBJ2-3, with 13 bases aligning to TRBD2. The germline gives CDR1 SNHLY, CDR2 FYNNEI. The CDR3 totals 16 residues. The V and J ends lost 6 bases and 2 bases, in that order; junction bases with no gene match: 5. The CDR3 sequence is CASSRGLAGATDTQYF. The CDR3 DNA reads TGTGCCAGCAGCCGCGGACTAGCGGGGGCCACAGATACGCAGTATTTT.

This clonotype was counted between two and nine times. This rearrangement joins TRBV11-3 to TRBJ2-7; the D gene could be TRBD1 or TRBD2 (5 bases each). The CDR3 loop spans 13 amino acids. Germline V gene data show CDR1 as SGHNT and CDR2 as YENEEA. V gave up 5 bases and J gave up 8 bases, with 16 bases separating them. The CDR3 sequence: CASSPSGSNKQYF. DNA of the CDR3: TGTGCCAGCAGCCCCTCAGGGAGTAATAAGCAGTACTTC.

Many counts were recorded for this clonotype. V gene TRBV27 combines with J gene TRBJ1-2, with D tentatively TRBD1 (6 bases). This CDR3 has 14 residues. Trimming removed 6 bases from V and 3 bases from J, with 14 bases in between. Per germline, CDR1 MNHEY and CDR2 SMNVEV (reference sequence). Here the CDR3 reads CASSPQTGHYGYTF. CDR3 nucleotide sequence: TGTGCCAGCAGCCCCCAGACAGGCCACTATGGCTACACCTTC.

This clonotype appeared a few times. The chain couples TRBV5-6 to TRBJ1-5; 7 bases align to TRBD1. Germline loops: CDR1 SGHDT, CDR2 YYEEEE. Trimming took 4 bases from V and 2 from J; bases not matched to a gene: 6. The CDR3 extends over 15 amino acids. The CDR3 nucleotides are TGTGCCAGCAGCCTGTACAGGGGACGCAATCAGCCCCAGCATTTT. Its translation: CASSLYRGRNQPQHF.

Comments on this clonotype: A read error may explain this, as a much larger clone is one base away. The V and J genes are TRBV6-1 and TRBJ1-1, with D hard to call. The CDR3 spans 16 residues. CDR1 MNHNS and CDR2 SASEGT come from the germline V gene. V gave up 4 bases and J gave up 0 bases, with 15 bases separating them. In nucleotides, the CDR3 is TGTGCCAGCAGTGCGATGACAAGGTCCGTGAACACTGAAGCTTTCTTT. As protein: CASSAMTRSVNTEAFF.

In this sample, this clonotype turned up many times. The rearrangement joins TRBV6-1 to TRBJ1-5, with D perhaps TRBD1 (5 bases). Germline CDR1 is MNHNS and CDR2 is SASEGT. The CDR3 is 13 residues long. Trimming left V 4 bases short and J 5 bases short, with 9 bases between. In DNA form, the CDR3 reads TGTGCCAGCAGTGGGGAGACAGATCAGCCCCAGCATTTT. Translating it yields CASSGETDQPQHF.

The CDR3 nucleotides read TGCAGTGCTTCCCGTGGCACAGATACGCAGTATTTT. Encoded protein: CSASRGTDTQYF. This chain uses TRBV20-1 with TRBJ2-3, with D unresolved. Germline V lookup: CDR1 DFQATT, CDR2 SNEGSKA (reference sequence). The CDR3 is 12 residues long. With 5 bases removed from V and 1 base from J, the gap between germline ends came to 7 bases.

A few counts support this clonotype. This chain connects TRBV20-1 to TRBJ2-7; 9 positions agree with TRBD1. The CDR3 is 11 residues long. Germline V CDR1 and CDR2: DFQATT, SNEGSKA (reference sequence). With 6 bases clipped from V and 7 bases from J, the junction kept 4 bases outside the gene matches. This CDR3 is CSAPTGGEQYF. The CDR3 DNA reads TGCAGTGCCCCGACAGGGGGAGAGCAGTACTTC.

The rearrangement joins TRBV11-2 to TRBJ2-1; D assignment may be TRBD1 or TRBD2 (6 bases each). Trimming removed 5 bases from V and 4 bases from J, with 18 bases in between. The CDR3 sequence is 16 residues long. Germline lookup yields CDR1 SGHAT and CDR2 FQNNGV. The CDR3 is CASSNEWGALYNEQFF. The DNA of the CDR3 is TGTGCCAGCAGCAATGAGTGGGGGGCACTATACAATGAGCAGTTCTTC.

This clonotype has at least ten counts. The V gene is TRBV7-9, the J gene TRBJ1-4; TRBD1 might be the D (6 bases). The germline CDR1 and CDR2 sequences are SEHNR and FQNEAQ (reference sequence). Between the trimmed V and J ends, which lost 5 bases and 10 bases, there was a span of 23 bases. The CDR3 contains 16 residues. The CDR3 bases are TGTGCCAGCAGCGCCCAACCGGGACATGCGGTTAGAAAACTGTTTTTT. Its protein is CASSAQPGHAVRKLFF.

V gene TRBV20-1 combines with J gene TRBJ2-2, with 8 bases identical to TRBD1. J was trimmed by 4 bases and V by 2 bases; bases with no gene match: 6. Germline V gene lookup returns CDR1 DFQATT and CDR2 SNEGSKA (reference sequence). This CDR3 contains 15 residues. CDR3 nucleotides: TGCAGTGCTAGATTACGGACAGGGAGCACCGGGGAGCTGTTTTTT. Residues: CSARLRTGSTGELFF.

This chain links TRBV5-1 with TRBJ1-2; the D is unclear. V was pared by 4 bases and J by 1 base, with 11 bases between. CDR3 length: 14 residues. The V gene's germline CDR1 is SGHRS and CDR2 YFSETQ. The CDR3 DNA follows: TGCGCCAGCAGCACCGCAACAGATAACTATGGCTACACCTTC. This sequence encodes CASSTATDNYGYTF.

This clonotype has only a few counts. V and J are TRBV7-8 and TRBJ2-4; D may be TRBD2 (5 bases). V dropped 1 base and J dropped 7 bases, with 11 bases sitting between them. The germline V gene encodes CDR1 SGHVS and CDR2 FQNEAQ. The CDR3 extends over 14 amino acids. Here the CDR3 DNA reads TGTGCCAGCAGCTTAGAATATGGCGGGAACATTCAGTACTTC. Translating it yields CASSLEYGGNIQYF.

This clonotype was counted many times. This chain links TRBV12-3 or TRBV12-4 with TRBJ1-6, with D tentatively TRBD1 (5 bases). The CDR3 covers 14 residues. Trimming stripped 3 bases from V and 6 bases from J, with 9 bases between. CDR3 coding DNA: TGTGCCAGCAGTTTCCGGGGACCTAATTCACCCCTCCACTTT. It codes for CASSFRGPNSPLHF.